This T cell receptor beta chain appears in the sequencing data of a study of shared clonotypes between healthy human individuals. The table came from immunoSEQ multiplex PCR; TCRdb's copy has only in-frame clones and leaves some out. The profile shows some 2.3 million clones, approximately 93% of them singletons. CDR1 and CDR2 from the germline V gene are SGHTA and FQGNSA. The CDR3 length is 15 residues. Trimming took 5 bases from V and 2 from J, leaving 10 bases between them. The sample taken for sequencing was naive CD4+ T cells from PBMCs. Sample subset: CD45RA+ positively selected. The receptor was derived from a man aged 18 to 35 in good health. Some clones in this sample may be carry-over from other donors' samples. This sequence joins TRBV7-2 and TRBJ2-6, with D tentatively TRBD2 (5 bases). As DNA, the CDR3 is TGTGCCAGCAGCCATAGCGATCCTGGGGCCAACGTCCTGACTTTC. Its protein is CASSHSDPGANVLTF.